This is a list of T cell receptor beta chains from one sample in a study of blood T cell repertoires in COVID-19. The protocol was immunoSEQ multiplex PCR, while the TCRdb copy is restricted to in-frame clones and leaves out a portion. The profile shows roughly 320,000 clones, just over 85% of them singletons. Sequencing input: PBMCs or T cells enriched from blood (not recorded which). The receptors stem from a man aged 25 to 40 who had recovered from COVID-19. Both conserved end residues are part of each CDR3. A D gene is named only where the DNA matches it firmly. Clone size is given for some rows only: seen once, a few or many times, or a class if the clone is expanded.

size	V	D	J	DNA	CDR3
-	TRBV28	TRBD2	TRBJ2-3	TGTGCCAGCAGTAGCGGGAGGGTTGCTTATACGCAGTATTTT	CASSSGRVAYTQYF
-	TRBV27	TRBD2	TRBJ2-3	TGTGCCAGCAGGTCCGGGACTAGGGAGACTAGCACAGATACGCAGTATTTT	CASRSGTRETSTDTQYF
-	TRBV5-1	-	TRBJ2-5	TGCGCCAGCAGCTTGGGCGGACAAGAGACCCAGTACTTC	CASSLGGQETQYF
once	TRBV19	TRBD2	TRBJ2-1	TGTGCCAGTAGTGGGACTAGCGGGCCCCTTCCCTACAATGAGCAGTTCTTC	CASSGTSGPLPYNEQFF
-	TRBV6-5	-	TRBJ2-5	TGTGCCAGCACGGTCCTAGAGACCCAGTACTTC	CASTVLETQYF
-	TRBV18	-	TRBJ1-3	TGTGCCAGCTCCCTTAGTCGTGGACTTACCGGTAGAAACACCATATATTTT	CASSLSRGLTGRNTIYF
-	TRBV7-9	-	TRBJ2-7	TGTGCCAGCAGCTTAGCGTTCGGCAGGGTGGACGAGCAGTACTTC	CASSLAFGRVDEQYF
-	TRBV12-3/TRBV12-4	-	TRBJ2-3	TGTGCCAGCAGTCGCGATACAGATACGCAGTATTTT	CASSRDTDTQYF
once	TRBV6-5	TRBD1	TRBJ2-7	TGTGCCAGCACAGGGGGCGGCAATCGGCAGTACTTC	CASTGGGNRQYF
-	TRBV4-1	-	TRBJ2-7	TGCGCCAGCAGACCCGCGAGAGGGACTCTCTACGAGCAGTACTTC	CASRPARGTLYEQYF
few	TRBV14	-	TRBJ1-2	TGTGCCAGCAGCCAATCTTGGGGACTGGACGGGGAGGGCTATGGCTACACCTTC	CASSQSWGLDGEGYGYTF
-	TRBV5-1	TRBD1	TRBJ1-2	TGCGCCAGCAGCGTCGACAGGGGGCGAGGCTACACCTTC	CASSVDRGRGYTF
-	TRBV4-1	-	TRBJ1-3	TGCGCCAGCAGCCAAGATTCGAGCTCTGGAAACACCATATATTTT	CASSQDSSSGNTIYF
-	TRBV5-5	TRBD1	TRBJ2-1	TGTGCCAGCAGTAGGACAGGGGGCTACAATGAGCAGTTCTTC	CASSRTGGYNEQFF
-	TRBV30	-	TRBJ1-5	TGTGCCTGGAGTCCAGGGGTGATGGGCAATCAGCCCCAGCATTTT	CAWSPGVMGNQPQHF
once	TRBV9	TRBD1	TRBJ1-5	TGTGCCAGCAGCACCGGGACAGGACTGATAAATCAGCCCCAGCATTTT	CASSTGTGLINQPQHF